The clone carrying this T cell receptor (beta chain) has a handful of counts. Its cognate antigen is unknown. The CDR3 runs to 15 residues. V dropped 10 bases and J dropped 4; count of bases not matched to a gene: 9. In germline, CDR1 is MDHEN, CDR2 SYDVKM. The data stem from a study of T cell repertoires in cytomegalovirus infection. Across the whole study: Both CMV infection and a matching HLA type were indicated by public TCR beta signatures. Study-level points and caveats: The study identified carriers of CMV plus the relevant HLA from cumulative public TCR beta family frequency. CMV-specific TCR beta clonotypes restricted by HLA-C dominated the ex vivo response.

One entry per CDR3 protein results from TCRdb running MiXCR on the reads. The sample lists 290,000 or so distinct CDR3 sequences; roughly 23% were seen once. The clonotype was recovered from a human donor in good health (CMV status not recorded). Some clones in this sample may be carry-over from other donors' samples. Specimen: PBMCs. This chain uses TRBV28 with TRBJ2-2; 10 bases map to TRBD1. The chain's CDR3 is CATSRQGAGTGELFF. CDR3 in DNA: TGTGCCACCTCTCGACAGGGGGCCGGCACCGGGGAGCTGTTTTTT. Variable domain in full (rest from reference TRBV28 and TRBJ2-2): DVKVTQSSRYLVKRTGEKVFLECVQDMDHENMFWYRQDPGLGLRLIYFSYDVKMKEKGDIPEGYSVSREKKERFSLILESASTNQTSMYLCATSRQGAGTGELFFGEGSRLTVL.